The 21 T cell receptor beta chains below come from one sample, sequenced in a study of CD8+CD57+ T cells in acquired aplastic anemia. Genomic DNA was employed as the template in profiling TCR beta VDJ and CDR3. MiXCR, run by TCRdb on the reads, gives a single entry per CDR3 protein. The table has approximately 65,000 distinct CDR3 sequences, 55% seen once. Input material: sorted CD4+, CD8+, or CD8+CD57+ T cells (not recorded which) from PBMCs. All receptors come from a human donor in good health, serving as a control.

This clonotype was observed at least ten times. CDR3 nucleotides: TGCAGTGCTATAGGGGACGCAAACCCTGAAAAACTGTTTTTT. This encodes CSAIGDANPEKLFF. The J gene is TRBJ1-4, the V gene TRBV20-1; tentative D call: TRBD1 (5 bases). The CDR3 sequence is 14 residues long. Deletions cut 4 bases from V and 7 bases from J, with 16 bases between. Germline V gene lookup returns CDR1 DFQATT and CDR2 SNEGSKA (reference sequence).

About this clonotype: Relative to the germline gene, one junction end is altered; a read error may explain this. The V and J genes are TRBV7-8 and TRBJ1-1; no firm D call. This CDR3 comprises 12 residues. From germline, CDR1 is SGHVS and CDR2 FQNEAQ. The CDR3 spells CASSQVGTEAFF. The CDR3 DNA reads TGCGCCAGCAGCCAAGTTGGGACTGAAGCTTTCTTT. Combining the CDR3 with reference TRBV7-8 and TRBJ1-1 gives the whole variable domain GAGVSQSPRYKVAKRGQDVALRCDPISGHVSLFWYQQALGQGPEFLTYFQNEAQLDKSGLPSDRFFAERPEGSVSTLKIQRTQQEDSAVYLCASSQVGTEAFFGQGTRLTVV.

The chain employs TRBV2 and TRBJ1-4; unclear D gene. The V end lost 5 bases, the J end lost 13 bases, and 20 bases lay between the germline ends. The CDR3 sequence is 14 residues long. Per germline, CDR1 SNHLY and CDR2 FYNNEI. In DNA form, the CDR3 reads TGTGCCAGCAGTTTAGCGCTAGTGGAGGCAAGACTGTTTTTT. This translates into CASSLALVEARLFF.

Many counts were recorded for this clonotype. V and J are TRBV12-3 or TRBV12-4 and TRBJ1-1; TRBD1 might be the D (6 bases). The CDR3 totals 15 residues. Trimming took 2 bases from V and 1 from J, leaving 11 bases between them. The CDR3 reads CASSLWGQKNTEAFF. CDR3 in DNA: TGTGCCAGCAGTTTATGGGGGCAGAAGAACACTGAAGCTTTCTTT.

This sequence joins TRBV7-2 and TRBJ1-1; D is possibly TRBD1 (5 bases). In germline, CDR1 is SGHTA, CDR2 FQGNSA. This CDR3 is built from 13 residues. V lost 3 bases, J lost 4 bases, and 9 bases lay in between. DNA for the CDR3: TGTGCCAGCAGCTTCGGGGGAGGCACTGAAGCTTTCTTT. Residues: CASSFGGGTEAFF.

V is TRBV7-9 and J is TRBJ2-5; D may be TRBD2 (5 bases). The CDR3 totals 16 residues. CDR1 is SEHNR and CDR2 is FQNEAQ in the germline V gene (reference sequence). Trimming took 4 bases from V and 4 from J, leaving 19 bases between them. Here the CDR3 DNA reads TGTGCCAGCAGCTCGAGACTAACGGAGGTGGGAGAGACCCAGTACTTC. The encoded protein is CASSSRLTEVGETQYF.

This clonotype was counted between two and nine times. V is TRBV7-4 and J is TRBJ2-7, with TRBD2 identical over 12 bases. Germline V CDR1 and CDR2: SGHVT, SQSDAQ. The CDR3 totals 18 residues. After removal of 1 base from V and 1 base from J, the junction contained 8 bases not matched to a gene. The CDR3 loop is CASSLGYRLAGASYEQYF. In nucleotides, the CDR3 is TGTGCCAGCAGCTTAGGGTACCGACTAGCGGGAGCATCCTACGAGCAGTACTTC.

This clonotype showed up many times. The CDR3 reads CASSPSRGGSNEKLFF. In DNA form, the CDR3 reads TGTGCCAGCAGTCCTTCCCGGGGGGGTAGTAATGAAAAACTGTTTTTT. The chain has TRBV12-3 or TRBV12-4 and TRBJ1-4, with D possibly TRBD1 on 5 matching bases. Trimming removed 5 bases from V and 4 bases from J, with 17 bases in between. The CDR3 is made up of 16 amino acids.

This clonotype was detected ten times or more. The rearrangement joins TRBV3-1 to TRBJ1-2, with 7 bases matching TRBD1. J was trimmed by 7 bases and V by 0 bases; bases with no gene match: 5. Looked up from germline, CDR1 is LGHDT and CDR2 is YNNKEL (reference sequence). CDR3 length: 14 amino acids. CDR3 in amino acids: CASSQDMAGGGYTF. The CDR3, as DNA: TGTGCCAGCAGCCAAGATATGGCAGGGGGTGGCTACACCTTC.

This clonotype is termed medium-sized (0.01 to 0.1%). This chain connects TRBV2 to TRBJ1-2; D is perhaps TRBD1 (5 bases). The CDR3 runs to 14 residues. Germline assignment: CDR1 SNHLY and CDR2 FYNNEI. V shed 5 bases and J shed 8 bases, with 18 bases lying between them. CDR3 DNA sequence: TGTGCCAGCAGTAACAGGATTGTGGGATCCGGCTACACCTTC. It specifies CASSNRIVGSGYTF.

To note about this clonotype: At one of its ends the junction is not consistent with the germline gene, which may arise from a read error. The CDR3 sequence is CASRPRVVPNKQFF. For the CDR3, the DNA is TGTGCCAGCAGACCTAGGGTCGTCCCCAATAAGCAGTTCTTC. The chain uses TRBV28 and TRBJ2-1; D unresolved. Germline CDR1 reads MDHEN; CDR2 reads SYDVKM. The CDR3 has 14 amino acids.

This clonotype has only a few counts. The junction departs from the called germline gene at one end, perhaps through a read error. The V and J genes are TRBV3-1 and TRBJ1-3; D not resolved. The CDR3 consists of 13 residues. Germline CDR1 LGHDT, CDR2 YNNKEL (reference sequence). In DNA, the CDR3 is TGTGCCAGCAGCCAGGGGAATGGAGACACCATATATTTT. Encoded protein: CASSQGNGDTIYF.

In this sample, this clonotype turned up many times. Here the CDR3 DNA reads TGTGCCAGCAGTTACTCTTGGGACGGAGGCTACGAGCAGTACTTC. Its translation: CASSYSWDGGYEQYF. The J gene is TRBJ2-7, the V gene TRBV6-5; D is tentatively TRBD1 or TRBD2 (5 bases each). The CDR3 length is 15 residues. The germline V gene encodes CDR1 MNHEY and CDR2 SVGAGI. Between the trimmed V and J ends, which lost 0 bases and 3 bases, there was a span of 12 bases.

The chain has TRBV19 and TRBJ2-3; 7 bases line up with TRBD1. The CDR3 runs to 14 residues. The V gene end was trimmed by 5 bases and the J gene end by 7 bases; junction bases not matched to a gene: 9. Germline V gene data show CDR1 as LNHDA and CDR2 as SQIVND (reference sequence). The DNA of the CDR3 is TGTGCCAGTAGTCAATGGGCGACAGGGTATACGCAGTATTTT. It yields the protein CASSQWATGYTQYF.

The chain links TRBV6-5 to TRBJ2-2; D gene uncertain. The CDR3 is 17 residues long. V dropped 0 bases and J dropped 0 bases, with 11 bases sitting between them. Germline V lookup: CDR1 MNHEY, CDR2 SVGAGI. CDR3 nucleotides: TGTGCCAGCAGTTACTCATCCGGGTTCGCGAACACCGGGGAGCTGTTTTTT. It translates to CASSYSSGFANTGELFF.

This clonotype has at least ten counts. This chain links TRBV3-1 with TRBJ2-3; possible D gene TRBD2, 6 bases. Trimming took off 0 bases at V and 8 bases at J, with 6 bases between the two ends. CDR1 is LGHDT, CDR2 YNNKEL, per germline (reference sequence). CDR3 length: 12 residues. The CDR3 spells CASSQEAGTQYF. In nucleotides, the CDR3 is TGTGCCAGCAGCCAAGAAGCGGGTACGCAGTATTTT.

CDR3 loop: CASRDRKRGEKLFF. The CDR3, as DNA: TGTGCCAGTAGGGACAGAAAAAGGGGAGAAAAACTGTTTTTT. V and J are TRBV19 and TRBJ1-4, with TRBD1 as a possible D gene (6 bases). The CDR3 is 14 residues long. Germline loops: CDR1 LNHDA, CDR2 SQIVND (reference sequence). The ends were cut back, 6 bases at V and 8 bases at J, with 16 bases in the middle.

This clonotype was picked up many times. Just one base apart from a much larger clone, this may be a read error. The CDR3 carries no conserved terminal phenylalanine or tryptophan, so it likely arises from a read error. The chain links TRBV7-9 to TRBJ2-5; D tentatively fits TRBD1 or TRBD2 (5 bases each). The V gene's germline CDR1 is SEHNR and CDR2 FQNEAQ (reference sequence). Trimming left V 6 bases short and J 1 base short, with 12 bases between. The CDR3 length is 14 residues. The CDR3 reads CASSRPGPQETQYL. CDR3 coding DNA: TGTGCCAGCAGTCGTCCGGGACCCCAAGAGACCCAGTACCTC.

Comment on this clonotype: Just one base apart from a much larger clone, this may be a read error. The genes are TRBV18 and TRBJ1-6; D gene unclear. This CDR3 contains 14 residues. Per the germline V gene, CDR1 is KGHSH and CDR2 is LQKENI. CDR3 amino acids: CAGSGNSYNSPLHF. For the CDR3, the DNA is TGTGCCGGCTCGGGGAACAGCTATAATTCACCCCTCCACTTT.

V usage is TRBV27 and J usage is TRBJ2-1, with a weak D call TRBD2 (6 bases). This CDR3 is 16 amino acids long. Germline V gives CDR1 MNHEY, CDR2 SMNVEV (reference sequence). V was clipped by 3 bases and J by 2 bases, with 14 bases between them. Here the CDR3 DNA reads TGTGCCAGCAGTTTTGGGGGAGGCTTGCCCTACAATGAGCAGTTCTTC. Its translation: CASSFGGGLPYNEQFF.

The J gene is TRBJ1-2, the V gene TRBV29-1, with D possibly matching TRBD1 (5 bases). V shed 6 bases and J shed 10 bases, with 15 bases lying between them. There are 11 residues in the CDR3. The germline CDR1 and CDR2 sequences are SQVTM and ANQGSEA. The CDR3 loop is CSVAGTGSYTF. The CDR3 DNA sequence: TGCAGCGTCGCGGGGACTGGCTCCTACACCTTC.